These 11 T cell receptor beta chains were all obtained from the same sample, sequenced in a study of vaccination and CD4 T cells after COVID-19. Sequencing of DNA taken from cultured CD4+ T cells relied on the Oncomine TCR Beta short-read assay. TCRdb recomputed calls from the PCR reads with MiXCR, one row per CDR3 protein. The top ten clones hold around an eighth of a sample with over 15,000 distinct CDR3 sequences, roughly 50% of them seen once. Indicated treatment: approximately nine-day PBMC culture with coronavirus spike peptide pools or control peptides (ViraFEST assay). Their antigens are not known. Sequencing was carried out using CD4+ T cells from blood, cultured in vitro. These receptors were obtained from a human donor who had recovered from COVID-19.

CDR3 sequence (DNA): TGTGCCAGCAGTTGGGGCAGACAAGAGACCCAGTACTTC. Translation gives CASSWGRQETQYF. V is TRBV7-2 and J is TRBJ2-5; a weak D match, TRBD1 (5 bases). Trimming took off 6 bases at V and 2 bases at J, with 10 bases between the two ends. This CDR3 is 13 amino acids long. Germline V gene lookup returns CDR1 SGHTA and CDR2 FQGNSA.

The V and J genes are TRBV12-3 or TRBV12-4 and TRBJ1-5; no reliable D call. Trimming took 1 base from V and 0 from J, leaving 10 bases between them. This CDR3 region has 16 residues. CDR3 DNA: TGTGCCAGCAGTTTAGGAGGCGGTCTTAGCAATCAGCCCCAGCATTTT. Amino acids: CASSLGGGLSNQPQHF.

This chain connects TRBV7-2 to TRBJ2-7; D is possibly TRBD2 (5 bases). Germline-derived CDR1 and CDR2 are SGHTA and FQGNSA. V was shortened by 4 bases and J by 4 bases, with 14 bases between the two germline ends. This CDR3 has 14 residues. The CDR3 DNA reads TGTGCCAGCAGCTCCCGCGACGGGATGTACGAGCAGTACTTC. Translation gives CASSSRDGMYEQYF.

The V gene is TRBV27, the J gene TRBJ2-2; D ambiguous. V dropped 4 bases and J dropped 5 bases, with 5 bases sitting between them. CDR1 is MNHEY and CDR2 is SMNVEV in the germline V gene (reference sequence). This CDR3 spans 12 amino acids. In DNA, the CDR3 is TGTGCCAGCAGTTCTGTAACCGGGGAGCTGTTTTTT. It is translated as CASSSVTGELFF.

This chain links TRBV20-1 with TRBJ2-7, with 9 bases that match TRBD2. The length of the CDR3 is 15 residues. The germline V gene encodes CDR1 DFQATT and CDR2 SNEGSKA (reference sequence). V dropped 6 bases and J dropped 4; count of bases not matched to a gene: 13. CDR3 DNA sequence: TGCAGTGCAACTCCGGGACTAGCTAGGAGATACGAGCAGTACTTC. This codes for CSATPGLARRYEQYF.

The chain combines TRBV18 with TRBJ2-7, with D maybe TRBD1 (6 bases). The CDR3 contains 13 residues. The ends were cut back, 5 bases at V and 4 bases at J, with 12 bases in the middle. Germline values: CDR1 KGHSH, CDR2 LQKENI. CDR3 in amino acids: CASSLGQSYEQYF. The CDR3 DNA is TGTGCCAGCTCATTAGGACAGTCATACGAGCAGTACTTC.

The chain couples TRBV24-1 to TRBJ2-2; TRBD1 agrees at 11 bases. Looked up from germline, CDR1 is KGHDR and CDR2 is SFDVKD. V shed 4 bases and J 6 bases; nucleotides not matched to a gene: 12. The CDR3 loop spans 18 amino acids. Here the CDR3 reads CATSDSEGTGGSPGELFF. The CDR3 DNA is TGTGCCACCAGTGACTCAGAGGGGACAGGGGGGTCCCCCGGGGAGCTGTTTTTT.

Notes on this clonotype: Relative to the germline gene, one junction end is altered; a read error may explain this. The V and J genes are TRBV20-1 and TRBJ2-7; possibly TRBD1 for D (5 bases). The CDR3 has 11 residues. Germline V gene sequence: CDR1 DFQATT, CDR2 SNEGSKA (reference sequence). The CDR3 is CSAGHAYELYF. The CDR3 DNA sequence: TGCAGTGCTGGACACGCCTACGAGCTGTACTTC.

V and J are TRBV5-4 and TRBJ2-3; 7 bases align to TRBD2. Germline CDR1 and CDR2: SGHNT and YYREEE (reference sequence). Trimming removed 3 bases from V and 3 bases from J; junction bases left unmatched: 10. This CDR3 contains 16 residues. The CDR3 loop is CASSSPSAGETDTQYF. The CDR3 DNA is TGTGCCAGCAGCTCCCCGTCCGCGGGAGAGACAGATACGCAGTATTTT.

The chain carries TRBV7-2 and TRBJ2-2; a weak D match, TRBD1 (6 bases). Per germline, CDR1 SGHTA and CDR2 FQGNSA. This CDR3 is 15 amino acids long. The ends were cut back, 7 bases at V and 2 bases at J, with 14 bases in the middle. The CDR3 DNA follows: TGTGCCAGCACCCTGCACAGGGTAAACACCGGGGAGCTGTTTTTT. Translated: CASTLHRVNTGELFF. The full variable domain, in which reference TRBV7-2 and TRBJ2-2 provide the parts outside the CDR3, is GAGVSQSPSNKVTEKGKDVELRCDPISGHTALYWYRQSLGQGLEFLIYFQGNSAPDKSGLPSDRFSAERTGGSVSTLTIQRTQQEDSAVYLCASTLHRVNTGELFFGEGSRLTVL.

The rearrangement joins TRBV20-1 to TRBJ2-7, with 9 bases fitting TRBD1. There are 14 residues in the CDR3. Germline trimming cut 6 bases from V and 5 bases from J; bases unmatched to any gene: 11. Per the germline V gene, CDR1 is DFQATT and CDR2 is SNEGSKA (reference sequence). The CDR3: CSARSGTGNDEQYF. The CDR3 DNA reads TGCAGTGCACGGTCCGGGACAGGGAACGACGAGCAGTACTTC.